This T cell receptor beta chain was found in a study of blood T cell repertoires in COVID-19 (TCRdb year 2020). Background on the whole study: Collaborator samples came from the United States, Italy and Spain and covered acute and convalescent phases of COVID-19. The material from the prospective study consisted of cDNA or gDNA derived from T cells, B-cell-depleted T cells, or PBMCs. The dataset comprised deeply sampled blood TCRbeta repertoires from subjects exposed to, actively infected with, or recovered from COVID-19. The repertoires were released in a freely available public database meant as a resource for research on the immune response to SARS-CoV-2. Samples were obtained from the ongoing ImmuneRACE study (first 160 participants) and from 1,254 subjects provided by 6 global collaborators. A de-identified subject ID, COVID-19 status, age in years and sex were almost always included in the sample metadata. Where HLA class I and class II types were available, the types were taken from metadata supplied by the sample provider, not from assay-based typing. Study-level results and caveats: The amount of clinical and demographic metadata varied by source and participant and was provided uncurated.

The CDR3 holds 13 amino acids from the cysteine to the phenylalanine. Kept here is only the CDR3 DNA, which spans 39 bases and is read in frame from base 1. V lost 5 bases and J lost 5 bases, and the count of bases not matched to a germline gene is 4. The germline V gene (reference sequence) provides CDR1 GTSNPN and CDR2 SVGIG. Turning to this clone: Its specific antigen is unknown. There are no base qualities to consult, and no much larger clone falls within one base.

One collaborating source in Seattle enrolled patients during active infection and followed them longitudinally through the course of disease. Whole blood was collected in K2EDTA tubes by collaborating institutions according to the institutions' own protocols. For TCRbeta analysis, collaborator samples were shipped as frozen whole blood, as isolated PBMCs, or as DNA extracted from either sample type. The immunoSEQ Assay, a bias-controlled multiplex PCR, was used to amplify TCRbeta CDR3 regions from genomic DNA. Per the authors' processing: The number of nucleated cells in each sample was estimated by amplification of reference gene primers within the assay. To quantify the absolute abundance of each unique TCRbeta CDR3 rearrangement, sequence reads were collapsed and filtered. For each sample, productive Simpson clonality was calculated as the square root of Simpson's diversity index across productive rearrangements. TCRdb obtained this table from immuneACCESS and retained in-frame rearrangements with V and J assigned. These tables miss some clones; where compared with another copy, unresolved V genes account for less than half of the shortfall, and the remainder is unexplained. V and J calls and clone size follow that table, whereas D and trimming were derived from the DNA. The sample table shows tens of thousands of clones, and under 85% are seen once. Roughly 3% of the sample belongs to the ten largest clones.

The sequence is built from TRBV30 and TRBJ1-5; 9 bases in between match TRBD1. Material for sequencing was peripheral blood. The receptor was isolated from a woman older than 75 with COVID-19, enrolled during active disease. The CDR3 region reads CAWGTGGDQPQHF. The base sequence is TGTGCCTGGGGTACAGGGGGCGATCAGCCCCAGCATTTT.